Shown below are 3 T cell receptor beta chains from a single sample sequenced in a study of blood T cells in healthy people across ages. Primers used in a second PCR of about 7 to 12 cycles were a sample-barcoded 5' primer and a J-beta primer mix. TCRdb processed the 5' RACE reads anew with MiXCR; each CDR3 protein has one entry. In the table there are some 1 million distinct CDR3 sequences, over 35% of which are singletons. Material: blood. The source is a woman aged 60-75 years in good health.

This clonotype was seen more than once but under ten times. The rearrangement joins TRBV2 to TRBJ2-1, with D hard to call. The J call is in doubt because the DNA end fits TRBJ2-7 better. Per germline, CDR1 SNHLY and CDR2 FYNNEI. The CDR3 contains 11 residues. As DNA, the CDR3 is TGTGCCAGCAGATTCTACAATGAGCAGTACTTC. It codes for CASRFYNEQYF.

This clonotype was recorded only once. This chain links TRBV20-1 with TRBJ2-1; 8 bases map to TRBD2. Germline V lookup: CDR1 DFQATT, CDR2 SNEGSKA (reference sequence). The J segment lost 10 bases and the V segment lost 4 bases, leaving 9 bases of the junction unmatched. The CDR3 consists of 13 residues. Written as DNA, the CDR3 is TGCAGTGCTAACCCTAGCGGGCCGTCGGAGCAGTTCTTC. Its protein product is CSANPSGPSEQFF.

In its sample, this clonotype was seen many times. The chain uses TRBV29-1 and TRBJ2-5, with a weak D call TRBD2 (6 bases). V was pared by 4 bases and J by 5 bases, with 20 bases between. Per germline, CDR1 SQVTM and CDR2 ANQGSEA. The CDR3 is made up of 15 amino acids. The CDR3 DNA reads as TGCAGCGTTGCACTGAGGGCGGGAAGGGTGGAGACCCAGTACTTC. This translates into CSVALRAGRVETQYF.